These 10 T cell receptor beta chains share one sample of origin, sequenced in a study of shared clonotypes between healthy human individuals. Here immunoSEQ multiplex PCR was the method, and the copy in TCRdb shows in-frame clones only, minus some. This sample carries hundreds of thousands of clones, roughly 70% of them seen once, and the ten largest clones take under 2%. Sequenced sample: memory CD4+ T cells sorted from blood. The subset denotes: CD45RA-negative fraction. Source of these receptors: a woman aged 25 to 39 in good health.

This clone turned up a few times. The chain is built from TRBV7-6 and TRBJ2-1; D is tentatively TRBD1 or TRBD2 (5 bases each). V lost 5 bases and J lost 8, with 19 bases in between. Germline V gene sequence: CDR1 SGHVS, CDR2 FNYEAQ. This CDR3 spans 15 amino acids. The CDR3 region has the DNA TGTGCCAGCAGCCTCTCTTCTCTGGGGGTGGATGAGCAGTTCTTC. Translating it yields CASSLSSLGVDEQFF.

Only one count was recorded for this clone. The CDR3 DNA reads as TGTGCCAGCAGCCGGGACAGGGGGAACACCTATAATTCACCCCTCCACTTT. Its translation is CASSRDRGNTYNSPLHF. The genes are TRBV7-9 and TRBJ1-6; 11 bases align to TRBD1. Germline loops: CDR1 SEHNR, CDR2 FQNEAQ (reference sequence). J lost 2 bases, V lost 5 bases, and 5 bases had no gene match. There are 17 residues in the CDR3.

This chain uses TRBV15 with TRBJ1-1, with 8 bases identical to TRBD1. Germline lookup yields CDR1 LNHNV and CDR2 YYDKDF (reference sequence). V lost 4 bases to trimming and J lost 1 base; unmatched junction nucleotides: 5. The length of the CDR3 is 15 residues. The CDR3, as DNA: TGTGCCACCAGCACAAGGACAGGGAGGAACACTGAAGCTTTCTTT. Translated, it gives CATSTRTGRNTEAFF.

In its sample, this clone was seen a few times. The chain uses TRBV5-1 and TRBJ1-3; 7 bases line up with TRBD1. V shed 0 bases and J 4 bases; nucleotides not matched to a gene: 1. CDR1 and CDR2 (germline): SGHRS, YFSETQ. The CDR3 totals 14 residues. This CDR3 reads CASSLGDRGNTIYF. DNA of the CDR3: TGCGCCAGCAGCTTGGGGGACAGAGGAAACACCATATATTTT.

The chain combines TRBV27 with TRBJ2-7, with D perhaps TRBD2 (6 bases). Germline-derived CDR1 and CDR2 are MNHEY and SMNVEV (reference sequence). The ends were cut back, 4 bases at V and 2 bases at J, with 15 bases in the middle. This CDR3 contains 15 residues. CDR3 nucleotide sequence: TGTGCCAGCAGTTCGATTTTTCGGGGGACCTACGAGCAGTACTTC. Encoded protein: CASSSIFRGTYEQYF.

The V and J genes are TRBV11-2 and TRBJ2-7; 8 bases match TRBD1. The CDR3 has 14 amino acids. The V gene's germline CDR1 is SGHAT and CDR2 FQNNGV. Trimming cost V 8 bases and J 6 bases; bases outside gene matches: 12. The DNA for the CDR3 is TGTGCCAGCCTGTCACGACAGGGGCGGTTCGAGCAGTACTTC. Translated, it gives CASLSRQGRFEQYF.

This clone was seen more than once but under ten times. V gene TRBV28 combines with J gene TRBJ2-1; D gene uncertain. The CDR3 covers 13 residues. CDR1 MDHEN and CDR2 SYDVKM come from the germline V gene. V lost 8 bases to trimming and J lost 10 bases, with 18 bases between them. CDR3 loop: CASFNIAHAEQFF. The CDR3 DNA follows: TGTGCCAGCTTTAACATCGCTCACGCCGAGCAGTTCTTC.

The chain uses TRBV28 and TRBJ2-3; TRBD2 aligns across 9 bases. The CDR3 runs to 17 residues. V gave up 2 bases and J gave up 6 bases; unmatched junction bases: 12. Germline V gives CDR1 MDHEN, CDR2 SYDVKM. CDR3 DNA sequence: TGTGCCAGCAGTTTAGGACTAGCGTCCGGGCGTTCCGATACGCAGTATTTT. Translating gives CASSLGLASGRSDTQYF.

This chain joins TRBV11-2 and TRBJ2-7; D not certain. The CDR3 length is 14 residues. Germline V gene lookup returns CDR1 SGHAT and CDR2 FQNNGV. The V end lost 0 bases, the J end lost 0 bases, and 6 bases lay between the germline ends. The CDR3: CASSLERVSYEQYF. In nucleotides, the CDR3 is TGTGCCAGCAGCTTAGAAAGGGTCTCCTACGAGCAGTACTTC.

The gene calls are TRBV5-1 and TRBJ1-3; possibly TRBD1 for D (5 bases). The CDR3 contains 13 residues. CDR1 is SGHRS, CDR2 YFSETQ, per germline. V was trimmed by 4 bases and J by 4 bases, leaving 9 bases between them. CDR3 sequence reads: CASSIQAGNTIYF. The CDR3 DNA reads as TGCGCCAGCAGCATACAGGCCGGAAACACCATATATTTT. The whole variable domain, remainder taken from reference TRBV5-1 and TRBJ1-3, is KAGVTQTPRYLIKTRGQQVTLSCSPISGHRSVSWYQQTPGQGLQFLFEYFSETQRNKGNFPGRFSGRQFSNSRSEMNVSTLELGDSALYLCASSIQAGNTIYFGEGSWLTVV.